Listed below are T cell receptor beta chains from one sample, sequenced in a study of T cells after yellow fever vaccination. Using its own MiXCR run on the 5' RACE reads, TCRdb lists one record per CDR3 protein. This sample has hundreds of thousands of distinct CDR3 sequences, with around 20% found just once. Here the sequenced sample was PBMCs, taken before the yellow fever booster vaccination. The origin of the receptors is a man aged 18 to 29 who received the YFV17D yellow fever vaccine. The CDR3 runs from the conserved cysteine through the conserved F or W. D genes are given only for firm matches. Clone size, where shown, is once, few, many, or a class for clones that have expanded.

size: -
J: TRBJ2-7
V: TRBV7-3
D: -
DNA: TGTGCCAGCAGCTTAGGATCCGGGTTCGACGAGCAGTACTTC
CDR3: CASSLGSGFDEQYF

size: few
J: TRBJ1-1
V: TRBV20-1
D: -
DNA: TGCAGTGCTAGAGATCGCAGGTATGCGGTTACTGAAGCTTTCTTT
CDR3: CSARDRRYAVTEAFF

size: -
J: TRBJ2-3
V: TRBV7-8
D: TRBD2
DNA: TGTGCCAGCAGCTTAGGGGCTAGCGGGTCCGCAGATACGCAGTATTTT
CDR3: CASSLGASGSADTQYF

size: -
J: TRBJ1-2
V: TRBV12-3/TRBV12-4
D: -
DNA: TGTGCCAGCAGTTTGGGGGAATCGGTCGGCTACACCTTC
CDR3: CASSLGESVGYTF

size: -
J: TRBJ1-2
V: TRBV4-1
D: -
DNA: TGCGCCAGCAGCCAGTCCCCGGCAGGAATCTATGGCTACACCTTC
CDR3: CASSQSPAGIYGYTF

size: few
J: TRBJ2-7
V: TRBV20-1
D: -
DNA: TGCAGTGCTAGGAAGAGGGACCCTACCTACGAGCAGTACTTC
CDR3: CSARKRDPTYEQYF

size: -
J: TRBJ2-3
V: TRBV5-1
D: -
DNA: TGCGCCAGCAGCTGGGGGAGTGGTTCAGATACGCAGTATTTT
CDR3: CASSWGSGSDTQYF

size: -
J: TRBJ1-6
V: TRBV28
D: -
DNA: TGTGCCAGCAGTTACCCTAGAGACACCAGTTCACCCCTCCACTTT
CDR3: CASSYPRDTSSPLHF

size: -
J: TRBJ2-3
V: TRBV9
D: -
DNA: TGTGCCAGCAGCGTCTTAGATTTAGATACGCAGTATTTT
CDR3: CASSVLDLDTQYF

size: few
J: TRBJ1-3
V: TRBV7-9
D: TRBD1
DNA: TGTGCCAGCAGCTCAGGGGGGACAGGCAGCCCGAACGACGTTGGAAACACCATATATTTT
CDR3: CASSSGGTGSPNDVGNTIYF

size: -
J: TRBJ1-6
V: TRBV20-1
D: -
DNA: TGCAGTGCTAGAGACCCGACTTCCTCCTATAATTCACCCCTCCACTTT
CDR3: CSARDPTSSYNSPLHF

size: -
J: TRBJ1-1
V: TRBV2
D: -
DNA: TGTGCCAGCGCGCGTAGGGATACTGAAGCTTTCTTT
CDR3: CASARRDTEAFF

size: few
J: TRBJ1-2
V: TRBV12-3/TRBV12-4
D: -
DNA: TGTGCCAGCAGTTTCCAGGGAGCACCGTATGGCTACACCTTC
CDR3: CASSFQGAPYGYTF

size: few
J: TRBJ1-2
V: TRBV4-1
D: TRBD1
DNA: TGCGCCAGCAGCCAACGGGACAGCAAAAGGTACGGCTACACCTTC
CDR3: CASSQRDSKRYGYTF

size: few
J: TRBJ1-2
V: TRBV29-1
D: TRBD1
DNA: TGCAGCGTTGACCAGTCACAGGGGGCAAATGACTATGGCTACACCTTC
CDR3: CSVDQSQGANDYGYTF

size: few
J: TRBJ2-1
V: TRBV5-1
D: TRBD1
DNA: TGCGCCAGCAGCTTGACAGGGGATCGGACCAATGAGCAGTTCTTC
CDR3: CASSLTGDRTNEQFF

size: few
J: TRBJ2-4
V: TRBV4-1
D: -
DNA: TGCGCCAGCAGCCCTTGCGGACTATTC
CDR3: CASSPCGLF

size: few
J: TRBJ1-1
V: TRBV2
D: -
DNA: TGTGCCAGCAGTCCTGCGGCCCTGAACACTGAAGCTTTCTTT
CDR3: CASSPAALNTEAFF

size: -
J: TRBJ1-5
V: TRBV4-2
D: TRBD1
DNA: TGTGCCAGCAGCCAAGGGGGACAGGTGATTCAGCCCCAGCATTTT
CDR3: CASSQGGQVIQPQHF

size: -
J: TRBJ2-3
V: TRBV7-2
D: TRBD2
DNA: TGTGCCAGCAGAGGACTAGCGGGGGAGGATACGCAGTATTTT
CDR3: CASRGLAGEDTQYF

size: -
J: TRBJ2-2
V: TRBV18
D: -
DNA: TGTGCCAGCACACTAAACCAGGGGAACACCGGGGAGCTGTTTTTT
CDR3: CASTLNQGNTGELFF

size: few
J: TRBJ2-1
V: TRBV29-1
D: TRBD2
DNA: TGCAGCGTTGAGCCGGCTTCTAGCGGGGGGCCGAGCTCCTACAATGAGCAGTTCTTC
CDR3: CSVEPASSGGPSSYNEQFF

size: -
J: TRBJ1-2
V: TRBV6-5
D: -
DNA: TGTGCCAGCAGAATTACAGAGGACTATGGCTACACCTTC
CDR3: CASRITEDYGYTF

size: -
J: TRBJ2-1
V: TRBV7-3
D: -
DNA: TGTGCCAGCAGCTTGGGTTCATCATCGGTTGAGCAGTTCTTC
CDR3: CASSLGSSSVEQFF

size: many
J: TRBJ1-1
V: TRBV7-2
D: TRBD1
DNA: TGTGCCAGCAGCTTCGACAGGGGTACTGAAGCTTTCTTT
CDR3: CASSFDRGTEAFF

size: -
J: TRBJ1-6
V: TRBV7-2
D: -
DNA: TGTGCCAGCAGCTTAACTCTGGGGAATTCACCCCTCCACTTT
CDR3: CASSLTLGNSPLHF

size: few
J: TRBJ2-5
V: TRBV4-1
D: TRBD2
DNA: TGCGCCAGCAGCCAAGATCGGGGTAGCGGGGGCCAAGAGACCCAGTACTTC
CDR3: CASSQDRGSGGQETQYF

size: many
J: TRBJ2-7
V: TRBV20-1
D: TRBD1
DNA: TGCAGCCCTCGGGACAGGAGATCCTACGAGCAGTACTTC
CDR3: CSPRDRRSYEQYF

size: many
J: TRBJ2-3
V: TRBV29-1
D: -
DNA: TGCAGCGTGGAAGTCACTAGCACAGATACGCAGTATTTT
CDR3: CSVEVTSTDTQYF

size: few
J: TRBJ2-1
V: TRBV7-8
D: -
DNA: TGTGCCAGCAGCTTAGTTGGCTATAGGGATGAGCAGTTCTTC
CDR3: CASSLVGYRDEQFF

size: few
J: TRBJ2-5
V: TRBV29-1
D: -
DNA: TGCAGCGCCCTACACGGAGAGCGAGAGACCCAGTACTTC
CDR3: CSALHGERETQYF

size: -
J: TRBJ1-2
V: TRBV7-3
D: -
DNA: TGTGCCAGCAGCTTAGAGAGGCATCCTTCGAGAGTCACCTTC
CDR3: CASSLERHPSRVTF

size: -
J: TRBJ1-5
V: TRBV6-5
D: -
DNA: TGTGCCAGCAGTTACTCCGGGGCAGTCAATCAGCCCCAGCATTTT
CDR3: CASSYSGAVNQPQHF

size: few
J: TRBJ2-1
V: TRBV12-3/TRBV12-4
D: TRBD1
DNA: TGTGCCAGCAGTTTAAGGCCGGGACAGCACAATGAGCAGTTCTTC
CDR3: CASSLRPGQHNEQFF

size: -
J: TRBJ1-1
V: TRBV6-1
D: -
DNA: TGTGCCAGCAGTGAAAGGGACACTGAAGCTTTCTTT
CDR3: CASSERDTEAFF

size: few
J: TRBJ1-4
V: TRBV29-1
D: -
DNA: TGCAGCGGATCTAGGGGAGAAAAACTGTTTTTT
CDR3: CSGSRGEKLFF

size: once
J: TRBJ2-5
V: TRBV27
D: TRBD2
DNA: TGTGCCAGCAGTTGGTCCAGCGGGGGGTCAGCGGGCCAGTACTTC
CDR3: CASSWSSGGSAGQYF

size: few
J: TRBJ2-1
V: TRBV11-2
D: -
DNA: TGTGCCAGCAGCGTCGGGGGTTACAATGAGCAGTTCTTC
CDR3: CASSVGGYNEQFF

size: -
J: TRBJ2-5
V: TRBV6-5
D: -
DNA: TGTGCCAGCAGTCCGAGCTTGGGGGCACAAGAGACCCAGTACTTC
CDR3: CASSPSLGAQETQYF

size: -
J: TRBJ2-4
V: TRBV12-3/TRBV12-4
D: -
DNA: TGTGCCAGCAGTACACCAAGTTTAGCCAAAAACATTCAGTACTTC
CDR3: CASSTPSLAKNIQYF

size: many
J: TRBJ2-4
V: TRBV29-1
D: TRBD1
DNA: TGCAGCGTTGCCGGGACAGGGGGCAACATTCAGTACTTC
CDR3: CSVAGTGGNIQYF

size: few
J: TRBJ2-1
V: TRBV5-1
D: -
DNA: TGCGCCAGCAGCTTGGCAGTAGGGGGTGAGCAGTTCTTC
CDR3: CASSLAVGGEQFF

size: -
J: TRBJ2-5
V: TRBV12-5
D: TRBD2
DNA: TGTGCTAGTGGTTTGGGCTCGGGACTAGCCTTGACCCAGTACTTC
CDR3: CASGLGSGLALTQYF

size: few
J: TRBJ2-4
V: TRBV14
D: -
DNA: TGTGCCAGCAGCCAGTGGAGGGTAAAAGCCAAAAACATTCAGTACTTC
CDR3: CASSQWRVKAKNIQYF

size: few
J: TRBJ1-2
V: TRBV4-1
D: -
DNA: TGCGCCAGCAGCCCCGGCGCGACGGAGGGAAACTATGGCTACACCTTC
CDR3: CASSPGATEGNYGYTF

size: -
J: TRBJ1-2
V: TRBV4-3
D: TRBD1
DNA: TGCGCCAGCAGCCCGGGGATCGGACAGGGGGCAGCTAACTATGGCTACACCTTC
CDR3: CASSPGIGQGAANYGYTF

size: few
J: TRBJ1-2
V: TRBV5-1
D: TRBD1
DNA: TGCGCCAGCAGCGCAACAGGGGGCTCCTATGGCTACACCTTC
CDR3: CASSATGGSYGYTF

size: -
J: TRBJ2-3
V: TRBV11-2
D: -
DNA: TGTGCCAGCAGCCTTCACGGGGGCTGGGGTACGCAGTATTTT
CDR3: CASSLHGGWGTQYF